The present T cell receptor (beta chain) was sequenced within a study of blood T cells in healthy people across ages. Study observations and caveats: It was held that diversity estimates obtained from one million T cells represented underestimates. Across the age range, TCR beta diversity per million T cells fell in a roughly linear way.

The V gene's germline CDR1 is DFQATT and CDR2 SNEGSKA (reference sequence). The V segment lost 7 bases and the J segment 5 bases; nucleotides outside the gene matches: 11. The CDR3 is 13 residues long. With a J-beta primer mix and a sample-barcoded 5' primer, a second PCR ran about 6 to 11 cycles. TCRdb independently ran MiXCR on the 5' RACE reads; one entry per CDR3 protein. The sample contains approximately 730,000 distinct CDR3 sequences, about 42% of which appear only once. As concerns this clonotype: Its specificity is not known. A much larger clone differs from this one at a single base, so this may be a read error.

This receptor was identified in a woman aged 55 to 70 in good health. The sequenced sample was blood. The J gene is TRBJ2-7, the V gene TRBV20-1; 7 nucleotides line up with TRBD1. This CDR3 reads CSVRWDSTDEQYF. The CDR3, as DNA: TGCAGTGTGAGGTGGGACAGTACCGACGAGCAGTACTTC.